Listed here are 13 T cell receptor beta chains from one sample, sequenced in a study of T cell repertoires in cytomegalovirus infection. TCRdb reanalysed the reads using MiXCR and keeps one entry per CDR3 protein. Of about 770,000 distinct CDR3 sequences in the sample, about 29% were seen once. These receptors' targets are unknown. The source was cultured CD8+ T cells from PBMCs, collected from culture after CMV antigen stimulation. These receptors were taken from a human donor in good health (CMV status not recorded). Some clones in this sample may be carry-over from other donors' samples.

The chain carries TRBV7-6 and TRBJ2-1, with TRBD1 matching 10 bases. This CDR3 contains 17 residues. V was clipped by 5 bases and J by 5 bases; unmatched bases: 12. The germline V gene encodes CDR1 SGHVS and CDR2 FNYEAQ. The CDR3 protein is CASSTQGQGTSHNEQFF. CDR3 DNA: TGTGCCAGCAGCACCCAGGGACAGGGGACGTCCCACAATGAGCAGTTCTTC.

This clonotype was seen at least ten times. The chain carries TRBV7-2 and TRBJ2-1; TRBD1 matches at 9 bases. The germline gives CDR1 SGHTA, CDR2 FQGNSA. J was trimmed by 10 bases and V by 5 bases; bases with no gene match: 9. This CDR3 contains 14 residues. This chain's CDR3 is CASSIPGQGREQFF. The CDR3 DNA follows: TGTGCCAGCAGCATACCGGGACAGGGTCGCGAGCAGTTCTTC.

The chain is built from TRBV7-3 and TRBJ1-1, with 8 nucleotides matching TRBD1. The CDR3 extends over 13 amino acids. The ends lost 6 bases at V and 5 bases at J; junction bases unmatched: 5. CDR1 SGHTA and CDR2 FQGTGA come from the germline V gene. The CDR3 nucleotides are TGTGCCAGCAGGCCGACAGGGGAGACTGAAGCTTTCTTT. Protein: CASRPTGETEAFF.

The chain links TRBV6-5 to TRBJ2-3, with D possibly TRBD2 on 6 matching bases. V shed 6 bases and J shed 2 bases, with 18 bases lying between them. CDR1 MNHEY and CDR2 SVGAGI come from the germline V gene. The CDR3 spans 16 residues. The CDR3 region is CASSPAGGINTDTQYF. The CDR3 DNA follows: TGTGCCAGCAGCCCCGCTGGGGGGATTAACACAGATACGCAGTATTTT.

This clonotype showed up just a few times. This rearrangement joins TRBV11-2 to TRBJ2-1; D is unclear. This CDR3 has 13 residues. Germline CDR1 and CDR2: SGHAT and FQNNGV. Trimming took 5 bases from V and 7 from J, leaving 12 bases between them. The chain's CDR3 is CASSTLTSNEQFF. Here the CDR3 DNA reads TGTGCCAGCAGCACCCTGACGAGTAATGAGCAGTTCTTC.

The chain links TRBV6-2 or TRBV6-3 to TRBJ1-2; 7 bases agree with TRBD1. The germline CDR1 and CDR2 sequences are MNHEY and SVGEGT. V was pared by 5 bases and J by 4 bases, with 19 bases of the junction left unmatched. This CDR3 is 18 amino acids long. This CDR3 reads CASSPALSLRGTVYGYTF. The CDR3 DNA reads TGTGCCAGCAGTCCCGCGTTGTCCCTGCGGGGGACAGTCTATGGCTACACCTTC.

This clonotype was seen only once. This rearrangement joins TRBV5-1 to TRBJ2-1, with D maybe TRBD1 (6 bases). This CDR3 is 13 amino acids long. V was clipped by 3 bases and J by 5 bases, with 9 bases between them. The germline CDR1 and CDR2 sequences are SGHRS and YFSETQ. The DNA for the CDR3 is TGCGCCAGCAGCTGGGGGCCCGACAATGAGCAGTTCTTC. It encodes CASSWGPDNEQFF.

Only a few counts were recorded for this clonotype. This chain uses TRBV4-1 with TRBJ2-1, with D hard to call. The length of the CDR3 is 12 residues. The germline V and J ends were trimmed by 1 base and 5 bases, with 3 bases remaining between them. The germline gives CDR1 MGHRA, CDR2 YSYEKL. Here the CDR3 reads CASSQVDNEQFF. The CDR3 DNA sequence: TGCGCCAGCAGCCAAGTGGACAATGAGCAGTTCTTC.

The CDR3 sequence: CASATSGGDTGELFF. The DNA of the CDR3 is TGTGCCAGCGCCACTAGCGGGGGGGACACCGGGGAGCTGTTTTTT. The chain joins TRBV27 to TRBJ2-2; 13 positions match TRBD2. The CDR3 is 15 amino acids. The germline V gene has CDR1 MNHEY and CDR2 SMNVEV (reference sequence). V was clipped by 8 bases and J by 3 bases; unmatched bases: 3.

This chain uses TRBV5-6 with TRBJ1-2; D is unclear. The ends were cut back, 0 bases at V and 1 base at J, with 4 bases in the middle. CDR3 size: 13 residues. Germline V CDR1 and CDR2: SGHDT, YYEEEE. This CDR3 reads CASSLVVNYGYTF. The CDR3, as DNA: TGTGCCAGCAGCTTGGTAGTTAACTATGGCTACACCTTC.

This rearrangement joins TRBV6-8 to TRBJ1-1; possibly TRBD1 for D (5 bases). Trimming stripped 2 bases from V and 5 bases from J, with 18 bases between. Germline V gene lookup returns CDR1 MNHGY and CDR2 SAAAGT. CDR3 length: 16 amino acids. CDR3 in DNA: TGTGCCAGCAGTTACGGGAGCGGGCAGGGAGGTACTGAAGCTTTCTTT. Translation gives CASSYGSGQGGTEAFF.

This clonotype was recorded many times. This chain joins TRBV7-6 and TRBJ1-6; D is undetermined. The CDR3 extends over 14 amino acids. Trimming cost V 5 bases and J 9 bases, with 14 bases left between them. The germline gives CDR1 SGHVS, CDR2 FNYEAQ. The CDR3 DNA reads TGTGCCAGCAGCCCGGACGCCCCGGGTTCACCCCTCCACTTT. Its translation: CASSPDAPGSPLHF. Complete variable domain (other parts from reference TRBV7-6 and TRBJ1-6): GAGVSQSPRYKVTKRGQDVALRCDPISGHVSLYWYRQALGQGPEFLTYFNYEAQQDKSGLPNDRFSAERPEGSISTLTIQRTEQRDSAMYRCASSPDAPGSPLHFGNGTRLTVT.

CDR3 in amino acids: CASMGQGIEETQYF. CDR3 DNA: TGTGCCAGCATGGGACAGGGGATCGAGGAGACCCAGTACTTC. The rearrangement joins TRBV5-5 to TRBJ2-5; 10 nucleotides agree with TRBD1. The V and J ends lost 6 bases and 5 bases, in that order; junction bases with no gene match: 7. The CDR3 covers 14 residues. Germline loops: CDR1 SGHKS, CDR2 YYEKEE (reference sequence).